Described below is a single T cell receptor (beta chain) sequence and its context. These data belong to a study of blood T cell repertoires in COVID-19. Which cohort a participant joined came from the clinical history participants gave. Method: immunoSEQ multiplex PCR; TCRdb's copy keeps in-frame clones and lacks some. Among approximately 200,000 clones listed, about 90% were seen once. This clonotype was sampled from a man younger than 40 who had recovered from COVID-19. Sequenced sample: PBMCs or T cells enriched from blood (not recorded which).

CDR3 residues: CAWSGLAGIGELFF. CDR3 nucleotide sequence: TGTGCCTGGAGTGGGCTAGCGGGAATCGGGGAGCTGTTTTTT. The chain employs TRBV30 and TRBJ2-2, with 9 bases that match TRBD2. The CDR3 has 14 residues. After removal of 1 base from V and 7 bases from J, the junction contained 4 bases not matched to a gene. The germline gives CDR1 GTSNPN, CDR2 SVGIG (reference sequence).